Sequencing of this TCR beta chain was carried out in a study of beta chain features in type 1 diabetes (dated by TCRdb to about 2018). With regard to the full study: No differences in mean age, gender distribution, total cell number or subset yield were found between patients and healthy donors. A total of roughly 100 million sorted cells were examined across all samples, and RNA yield correlated strongly with the number of cells per subset. The study compared the TCRB repertoires of sorted circulating CD4+ T cell subsets in recently diagnosed type 1 diabetes patients with those in matched healthy donors. Regulatory and stem cell-like memory subsets were obtained from only 8 patients and about eight healthy donors, while naive and central memory subsets were obtained from all 28 donors. What the work shows at the level of the full study, not this receptor alone: Because cDNA rather than genomic DNA was sequenced, highly expressing activated cells could have been over-represented, although no difference in activation and CD3 levels was found between groups. PCR may preferentially amplify shorter templates, but because patient and control samples were amplified and corrected together, any resulting skew would affect both groups equally. Because the HLA sub-analyses included only small numbers of individuals, any influence of HLA type on TCRB rearrangement was left unresolved. In all four CD4+ subsets, TCRB CDR3 length was moderately but significantly shorter in type 1 diabetes patients. At VDJ recombination sites, patients with type 1 diabetes made fewer insertions and deleted more nucleotides, a pattern implying thymic rearrangement abnormalities. Naive, central memory and regulatory TCRB repertoires appeared to be more similar among patients than among healthy donors.

V is reduced by 0 bases and J by 2 bases, leaving a spacing of 11 bases between them. CDR3 length: 15 amino acids, cysteine to phenylalanine. CDR3 DNA only is kept here, 45 bases in frame from base 1. Based on the germline V gene, the CDR1 and CDR2 sequences are SGHRS and YFSETQ. All of the isolated RNA was reverse transcribed with the High Capacity cDNA Reverse Transcription Kit, so expressed TCRB transcripts were sequenced. Deep immunoSEQ sequencing was performed on naive, central memory and regulatory T cell samples, with an average of approximately 4 million total reads per sample. After sorted cells were lysed in RLT buffer, RNA was extracted with DNase-treated RNeasy Micro or Mini kits, with the choice depending on cell number. Each cell subset was processed separately to prevent cross-contamination, with patient and healthy donor samples processed together. TCRB sequences were amplified from cDNA with the immunoSEQ multiplex PCR, producing 87-bp fragments spanning the CDR3 region. Sequencing of the amplicons was done on the Illumina HiSeq platform. The source study handled its data this way. PCR bias was computationally corrected using synthetic template baselines, reads within Hamming distance 2 were collapsed, and singletons that could not be merged were discarded. Reads were aligned against IMGT so that V, D and J genes, CDR3 length and insertions or deletions at six rearrangement sites could be assigned. Within each subset, clonotype counts were normalized to sorted cell number, after which true diversity and Gini coefficients were computed with the tcR R package. The overlap coefficient, calculated on TCRB nucleotide sequences, was used to quantify repertoire sharing. Out-of-frame TCRB sequences from naive cells were analyzed as a proxy for the pre-selection repertoire. Here the immuneACCESS table is served through TCRdb, limited to in-frame sequences with V and J called. Missing clones are a known gap in these copies; in checked studies unresolved V genes cover under half, and the rest lacks a known reason. V, J and clone size are those of that table, while D and trimming were read from the DNA. The table for this sample lists fewer than 300,000 clones; approximately 11% of them were counted only once. Around 0.017% of the sample is in the top ten clones.

Each donor gave one peripheral blood draw, approximately 120 mL on average, collected into heparinised tubes. Naive, central memory, regulatory and stem cell-like memory CD4+ T cells were sorted on a BD FACSAria II using a panel including CD45RO, CCR7, CD25, CD127, CD95 and CD27. All sorted populations exceeded 95% purity. PBMCs were isolated immediately by Lymphoprep density gradient centrifugation and stained directly without culture. So that batch effects would be minimized, each experiment stained and sorted samples in pairs, pairing one healthy donor with one patient. About this clone itself: Its antigen is not yet known. Per-base qualities were not stored, and no clone one base away is much larger. The sample contains more than one DNA sequence encoding this CDR3.

The chain links TRBV5-1 with TRBJ2-5; a weak D assignment points to TRBD2 (6 bases agree). The receptor was derived from a man in his thirties or forties with type 1 diabetes. The sample was naive CD4+ T cells from blood. The sample's cell subset or site, from its label and the paper: true naive CD4+ T cells. The base sequence is TGCGCCAGCAGCTTGGTGGGAGGTTCGCAAGAGACCCAGTACTTC. This encodes CASSLVGGSQETQYF.